These 29 T cell receptor beta chains were all obtained from the same sample, sequenced in a study of blood T cell repertoires in COVID-19. Profiled with immunoSEQ multiplex PCR; TCRdb holds only in-frame clones, not every one. The sample shows 100,000 or so clones, 70% to 90% of them seen only once. Sequenced: PBMCs or T cells enriched from blood (not recorded which). These receptor sequences come from a woman aged 45-59 years who had recovered from COVID-19.

CDR3 residues: CASSESFQGKRDTQYF. As DNA, the CDR3 is TGCGCCAGCAGTGAGTCATTTCAGGGGAAGCGGGATACGCAGTATTTT. V gene TRBV10-1 combines with J gene TRBJ2-3, with D perhaps matching TRBD1 (6 bases). V was pared by 0 bases and J by 6 bases, with 16 bases between. The CDR3 runs to 16 residues. CDR1 and CDR2 (germline): WNHNN, SYGVQD (reference sequence).

This clone was recorded only once. CDR3 nucleotide sequence: TGTGCCAGCAGTGGGACTAGCGGGAGGAAGGTCAATGAGCAGTTCTTC. It specifies CASSGTSGRKVNEQFF. V and J are TRBV2 and TRBJ2-1; 14 bases align to TRBD2. The CDR3 has 16 amino acids. The V gene's germline CDR1 is SNHLY and CDR2 FYNNEI. V shed 4 bases, J shed 6 bases, and the junction held 5 bases outside the gene matches.

The J gene is TRBJ2-6, the V gene TRBV15; no clear D. The length of the CDR3 is 15 residues. V was shortened by 0 bases and J by 0 bases, with 3 bases between the two germline ends. Germline V gene lookup returns CDR1 LNHNV and CDR2 YYDKDF (reference sequence). The CDR3, as DNA: TGTGCCACCAGCAGAGACAACTCTGGGGCCAACGTCCTGACTTTC. Protein product: CATSRDNSGANVLTF.

This clone showed up just a few times. The rearrangement uses TRBV6-6 and TRBJ2-7; TRBD1 aligns across 9 bases. Looked up from germline, CDR1 is MNHNY and CDR2 is SVGAGI (reference sequence). This CDR3 is 15 amino acids long. V was pared by 5 bases and J by 3 bases, with 8 bases of the junction left unmatched. DNA for the CDR3: TGTGCCAGCAGTGCCACCCGGGGACAGGGCTACGAGCAGTACTTC. Translating it yields CASSATRGQGYEQYF.

This chain links TRBV2 with TRBJ2-2, with 10 bases that match TRBD2. Germline V CDR1 and CDR2: SNHLY, FYNNEI. This CDR3 is built from 19 residues. V lost 7 bases, J lost 1 base, and 15 bases stayed unmatched. CDR3 residues: CASIGLDVAGGQNTGELFF. In DNA, the CDR3 is TGTGCCAGCATTGGGCTGGACGTAGCGGGGGGCCAGAACACCGGGGAGCTGTTTTTT.

This clone occurred once. The V gene is TRBV6-5, the J gene TRBJ1-1, with D maybe TRBD1 (6 bases). Germline CDR1 reads MNHEY; CDR2 reads SVGAGI. Trimming stripped 7 bases from V and 5 bases from J, with 14 bases between. The CDR3 has 13 residues. CDR3 sequence reads: CASTQGQGTEAFF. The CDR3 DNA sequence: TGTGCCAGCACCCAAGGTCAGGGGACTGAAGCTTTCTTT.

The V gene is TRBV27, the J gene TRBJ1-5; 10 nucleotides align to TRBD1. There are 12 residues in the CDR3. Trimming cost V 10 bases and J 6 bases; bases outside gene matches: 3. Germline CDR1 reads MNHEY; CDR2 reads SMNVEV (reference sequence). CDR3 bases: TGTGCCACCCGGACAGGGGGTCAGCCCCAGCATTTT. This codes for CATRTGGQPQHF.

This rearrangement joins TRBV28 to TRBJ1-3; 7 positions agree with TRBD1. CDR3 length: 16 residues. Per germline, CDR1 MDHEN and CDR2 SYDVKM. V lost 4 bases and J lost 6; bases outside the gene matches: 12. CDR3 region: CASSSQGGTAKNTIYF. DNA for the CDR3: TGTGCCAGCAGTTCTCAGGGCGGGACAGCCAAAAACACCATATATTTT.

V and J are TRBV6-1 and TRBJ2-1, with TRBD2 identical over 12 bases. From germline, CDR1 is MNHNS and CDR2 SASEGT. CDR3 length: 17 residues. Germline trimming cut 0 bases from V and 7 bases from J; bases unmatched to any gene: 7. The CDR3 DNA is TGTGCCAGCAGTGAAGCCCCACTAGCGGGAGGCGGGAATGAGCAGTTCTTC. Translation: CASSEAPLAGGGNEQFF.

The chain carries TRBV7-9 and TRBJ1-2, with a possible D match to TRBD1 (6 bases). The length of the CDR3 is 17 residues. V lost 0 bases and J 0 bases, leaving 14 bases between the germline ends. CDR1 is SEHNR and CDR2 is FQNEAQ in the germline V gene (reference sequence). Written as DNA, the CDR3 is TGTGCCAGCAGCTTAGCGAGACAGGAACTAGCTAACTATGGCTACACCTTC. It translates to CASSLARQELANYGYTF. The entire variable domain, with the rest obtained from reference TRBV7-9 and TRBJ1-2, is as follows: DTGVSQNPRHKITKRGQNVTFRCDPISEHNRLYWYRQTLGQGPEFLTYFQNEAQLEKSRLLSDRFSAERPKGSFSTLEIQRTEQGDSAMYLCASSLARQELANYGYTFGSGTRLTVV.

This sequence joins TRBV5-1 and TRBJ1-1; the match to TRBD1 covers 8 bases. CDR1 and CDR2 from the germline V gene are SGHRS and YFSETQ. The CDR3 runs to 16 residues. Trimming at V came to 1 base and at J to 0 bases, leaving 5 bases not matched to a gene. CDR3 sequence (DNA): TGCGCCAGCAGCTTGTCAACAGGGGGGATGAACACTGAAGCTTTCTTT. It encodes CASSLSTGGMNTEAFF.

The J gene is TRBJ2-7, the V gene TRBV6-1; TRBD2 matches 9 bases. The trim removed 2 bases at V and 2 bases at J, leaving 7 bases unmatched. Germline V lookup: CDR1 MNHNS, CDR2 SASEGT. This CDR3 comprises 16 residues. The CDR3 DNA reads as TGTGCCAGCAGTGAATCACCGGCGGGAGGGCCCTACGAGCAGTACTTC. Its translation is CASSESPAGGPYEQYF.

The genes are TRBV5-1 and TRBJ2-3; no clear D. This CDR3 region has 13 residues. Between the trimmed V and J ends, which lost 4 bases and 0 bases, there was a span of 6 bases. CDR1 and CDR2 from the germline V gene are SGHRS and YFSETQ. CDR3 sequence: CASSERSTDTQYF. CDR3 in DNA: TGCGCCAGCAGCGAGAGAAGCACAGATACGCAGTATTTT.

V gene TRBV2 combines with J gene TRBJ2-1, with 12 bases identical to TRBD2. The CDR3 consists of 15 residues. Trimming removed 6 bases from V and 4 bases from J; junction bases left unmatched: 4. Germline V gene data show CDR1 as SNHLY and CDR2 as FYNNEI. This CDR3 reads CASRSSGGAYNEQFF. CDR3 DNA: TGTGCCAGCAGGTCTAGCGGGGGGGCTTACAATGAGCAGTTCTTC.

This chain joins TRBV7-3 and TRBJ2-2; D is perhaps TRBD1 (6 bases). Trimming stripped 0 bases from V and 3 bases from J, with 8 bases between. The CDR3 covers 15 residues. CDR1 and CDR2 from the germline V gene are SGHTA and FQGTGA. The CDR3 protein is CASSLTPGDTGELFF. The CDR3 DNA reads as TGTGCCAGCAGCTTAACTCCAGGGGACACCGGGGAGCTGTTTTTT. Looking up the rest from reference TRBV7-3 and TRBJ2-2 gives the full variable domain: GAGVSQTPSNKVTEKGKYVELRCDPISGHTALYWYRQSLGQGPEFLIYFQGTGAADDSGLPNDRFFAVRPEGSVSTLKIQRTERGDSAVYLCASSLTPGDTGELFFGEGSRLTVL.

The V and J genes are TRBV7-9 and TRBJ2-7; TRBD1 agrees at 7 bases. Per the germline V gene, CDR1 is SEHNR and CDR2 is FQNEAQ (reference sequence). This CDR3 comprises 14 residues. Trimming took 5 bases from V and 4 from J; bases not matched to a gene: 8. CDR3 in amino acids: CASSKGTATYEQYF. The CDR3 DNA reads as TGTGCCAGCAGCAAAGGGACAGCCACGTACGAGCAGTACTTC. The variable domain in full, with the rest retrieved from reference TRBV7-9 and TRBJ2-7, is DTGVSQNPRHKITKRGQNVTFRCDPISEHNRLYWYRQTLGQGPEFLTYFQNEAQLEKSRLLSDRFSAERPKGSFSTLEIQRTEQGDSAMYLCASSKGTATYEQYFGPGTRLTVT.

The V gene is TRBV27, the J gene TRBJ1-2; 7 bases agree with TRBD1. V dropped 6 bases and J dropped 5; count of bases not matched to a gene: 6. Germline loops: CDR1 MNHEY, CDR2 SMNVEV (reference sequence). The CDR3 is 13 amino acids. The CDR3 region has the DNA TGTGCCAGCAGGGAACAGGGGTCGTATGGCTACACCTTC. It is translated as CASREQGSYGYTF.

This clone was found once. V and J are TRBV19 and TRBJ2-5; TRBD2 agrees at 8 bases. V shed 0 bases, J shed 1 base, and the junction held 4 bases outside the gene matches. Per germline, CDR1 LNHDA and CDR2 SQIVND (reference sequence). The CDR3 has 16 residues. This chain's CDR3 is CASSIDIAGPQETQYF. CDR3 coding DNA: TGTGCCAGTAGTATAGACATAGCGGGGCCCCAAGAGACCCAGTACTTC.

The chain is built from TRBV12-3 or TRBV12-4 and TRBJ1-2; D is uncertain. V gave up 2 bases and J gave up 6 bases, with 10 bases separating them. The CDR3 has 13 residues. The CDR3 DNA follows: TGTGCCAGCAGTTTATTGAGGAGGAATGGCTACACCTTC. Translating it yields CASSLLRRNGYTF.

This clone was picked up one time. CDR3 residues: CASSLAGNYGYTF. In DNA form, the CDR3 reads TGTGCCAGCAGCTTAGCCGGGAACTATGGCTACACCTTC. The V and J genes are TRBV11-2 and TRBJ1-2; D is ambiguous. This CDR3 is built from 13 residues. Germline V gives CDR1 SGHAT, CDR2 FQNNGV. V lost 1 base and J 2 bases, leaving 5 bases between the germline ends. The full variable domain, completed using reference TRBV11-2 and TRBJ1-2, is EAGVAQSPRYKIIEKRQSVAFWCNPISGHATLYWYQQILGQGPKLLIQFQNNGVVDDSQLPKDRFSAERLKGVDSTLKIQPAKLEDSAVYLCASSLAGNYGYTFGSGTRLTVV.

The chain has TRBV28 and TRBJ1-3; the D gene is possibly TRBD1 (6 bases). The CDR3 totals 17 residues. Germline V lookup: CDR1 MDHEN, CDR2 SYDVKM. The V and J ends lost 2 bases and 2 bases respectively, with 16 bases between them. CDR3 in DNA: TGTGCCAGCAGTTTAATCCTCCGGACAGCAACTGGAAACACCATATATTTT. Its translation: CASSLILRTATGNTIYF.

The rearrangement joins TRBV10-3 to TRBJ2-5; 8 bases agree with TRBD1. The ends lost 0 bases at V and 1 base at J; junction bases unmatched: 4. The CDR3 runs 16 residues. Per the germline V gene, CDR1 is ENHRY and CDR2 is SYGVKD. The CDR3 DNA sequence: TGTGCCATCAGTGAGTCGACGGGGACAGGCCAAGAGACCCAGTACTTC. Its translation: CAISESTGTGQETQYF.

The chain employs TRBV10-1 and TRBJ2-1; a weak D match, TRBD2 (7 bases). This CDR3 comprises 17 residues. Germline assignment: CDR1 WNHNN and CDR2 SYGVQD (reference sequence). Trimming left V 0 bases short and J 8 bases short, with 20 bases between. The CDR3 bases are TGCGCCAGCAGTGAGTCGACTCTGGGGCAGGGGAGGGATGAGCAGTTCTTC. Translation gives CASSESTLGQGRDEQFF.

This chain uses TRBV11-2 with TRBJ1-2; 7 bases fit TRBD1. The trim removed 0 bases at V and 4 bases at J, leaving 8 bases unmatched. The V gene's germline CDR1 is SGHAT and CDR2 FQNNGV. This CDR3 contains 16 residues. The CDR3 is CASSLDLIGGSYGYTF. In nucleotides, the CDR3 is TGTGCCAGCAGCTTAGATTTGATAGGGGGCAGCTATGGCTACACCTTC.

The chain has TRBV28 and TRBJ2-7, with a tentative D call TRBD1 (6 bases). The ends were cut back, 3 bases at V and 4 bases at J, with 16 bases in the middle. Per the germline V gene, CDR1 is MDHEN and CDR2 is SYDVKM. The length of the CDR3 is 15 residues. CDR3 sequence (DNA): TGTGCCAGCAGTTTTGGAGTGGGACAAATATACGAGCAGTACTTC. Protein product: CASSFGVGQIYEQYF. Using reference TRBV28 and TRBJ2-7 for the parts outside the CDR3, the full variable domain is DVKVTQSSRYLVKRTGEKVFLECVQDMDHENMFWYRQDPGLGLRLIYFSYDVKMKEKGDIPEGYSVSREKKERFSLILESASTNQTSMYLCASSFGVGQIYEQYFGPGTRLTVT.

This chain joins TRBV13 and TRBJ1-4; D remains ambiguous. Trimming cost V 5 bases and J 4 bases, with 14 bases left between them. The CDR3 runs 15 residues. Germline V gene data show CDR1 as PRHDT and CDR2 as FYEKMQ (reference sequence). CDR3 DNA: TGTGCCAGCAGCCCGCGTCCGGGATATAATGAAAAACTGTTTTTT. Translation gives CASSPRPGYNEKLFF. Together with reference TRBV13 and TRBJ1-4, the CDR3 gives the full variable domain: AAGVIQSPRHLIKEKRETATLKCYPIPRHDTVYWYQQGPGQDPQFLISFYEKMQSDKGSIPDRFSAQQFSDYHSELNMSSLELGDSALYFCASSPRPGYNEKLFFGSGTQLSVL.

The chain joins TRBV14 to TRBJ1-2; the match to TRBD1 covers 7 bases. This CDR3 comprises 17 residues. Germline V gene data show CDR1 as SGHDN and CDR2 as FVKESK. V lost 1 base to trimming and J lost 1 base; unmatched junction nucleotides: 9. The CDR3 sequence: CASSQVGRRQGNYGYTF. Written as DNA, the CDR3 is TGTGCCAGCAGCCAAGTTGGGCGTAGACAGGGTAACTATGGCTACACCTTC. Based on the CDR3 plus reference TRBV14 and TRBJ1-2, the full variable domain is EAGVTQFPSHSVIEKGQTVTLRCDPISGHDNLYWYRRVMGKEIKFLLHFVKESKQDESGMPNNRFLAERTGGTYSTLKVQPAELEDSGVYFCASSQVGRRQGNYGYTFGSGTRLTVV.

V is TRBV6-5 and J is TRBJ2-1; TRBD1 agrees at 7 bases. Trimming removed 2 bases from V and 6 bases from J; junction bases left unmatched: 7. The CDR3 contains 15 residues. Germline V CDR1 and CDR2: MNHEY, SVGAGI. The CDR3 DNA sequence: TGTGCCAGCAGTTACGCGGGTAAGGGGGCCAATGAGCAGTTCTTC. Translation: CASSYAGKGANEQFF.

J is TRBJ2-7 and V is TRBV5-4; D may be TRBD2 (6 bases). Germline V CDR1 and CDR2: SGHNT, YYREEE (reference sequence). This CDR3 region has 15 residues. The V end lost 0 bases, the J end lost 6 bases, and 16 bases lay between the germline ends. CDR3 in amino acids: CASSLGGLILLEQYF. The CDR3 DNA follows: TGTGCCAGCAGCTTGGGGGGACTCATCCTTCTCGAGCAGTACTTC. The whole variable domain, filled in from reference TRBV5-4 and TRBJ2-7, reads ETGVTQSPTHLIKTRGQQVTLRCSSQSGHNTVSWYQQALGQGPQFIFQYYREEENGRGNFPPRFSGLQFPNYSSELNVNALELDDSALYLCASSLGGLILLEQYFGPGTRLTVT.